The present T cell receptor beta chain was sequenced within a study of blood T cell repertoires in COVID-19. Background on the study: The United States, Italy and Spain supplied acute and convalescent COVID-19 samples. PBMCs, B-cell-depleted T cells, or T cells were the source of the cDNA or gDNA that made up the material.

The trim removed 5 bases at V and 4 bases at J, leaving 3 bases unmatched. Germline-derived CDR1 and CDR2 are SNHLY and FYNNEI. This CDR3 has 15 residues. Seattle-derived patients entered the study during active infection and were followed longitudinally. As originally analysed: Reference gene primer amplification gave nucleated cell count estimates. Profiled with immunoSEQ multiplex PCR; TCRdb holds only in-frame clones, not every one. Clone size and the V and J calls come from that table; the DNA yielded D and trimming. The profile shows 100,000 or so clones, 80% to 95% of them singletons. This sequence was found in a woman in her forties or fifties with COVID-19, enrolled during active disease. The chain uses TRBV2 and TRBJ2-5; 14 bases are a match to TRBD2. Sequencing was carried out using peripheral blood. Written as DNA, the CDR3 is TGTGCCAGCAGTAGACTAGCGGGGGGGCCAGAGACCCAGTACTTC. Its translation: CASSRLAGGPETQYF.